The 19 T cell receptor beta chains listed next were all sequenced from one sample in a study of cytomegalovirus exposure and HLA in healthy donors. 13 Jbeta primers and 60 Vbeta primers were used for the PCR. Sequenced by immunoSEQ multiplex PCR; TCRdb stores in-frame clones only, minus some. The repertoire consists of over 150,000 clones, with 60% to 80% occurring once and the leading ten covering roughly 2.8%. The sequencing sample was made of PBMCs. The source is a woman aged 40 to 50 in good health and CMV-seropositive.

Notes on this clone: A junction end diverges from the germline sequence, so it may reflect a read error. The chain uses TRBV30 and TRBJ2-5; D uncertain. The germline CDR1 and CDR2 sequences are GTSNPN and SVGIG (reference sequence). There are 11 residues in the CDR3. The CDR3 loop reads CALGEEETQHF. DNA for the CDR3: TGTGCCCTGGGCGAAGAAGAGACCCAGCACTTC.

A few counts support this clone. This chain uses TRBV19 with TRBJ1-1, with D perhaps TRBD1 (6 bases). CDR3 length: 14 residues. The germline V and J ends were trimmed by 4 bases and 4 bases, with 13 bases remaining between them. CDR1 is LNHDA, CDR2 SQIVND, per germline (reference sequence). The CDR3 nucleotides read TGTGCCAGTAGTAGACAGGCGGGGGGCACTGAAGCTTTCTTT. This encodes CASSRQAGGTEAFF.

This chain uses TRBV19 with TRBJ1-2, with unresolved D. The CDR3 covers 12 residues. V was cut by 5 bases and J by 2 bases, with 6 bases left in between. Per the germline V gene, CDR1 is LNHDA and CDR2 is SQIVND (reference sequence). CDR3 amino acids: CASSAANYGYTF. As DNA, the CDR3 is TGTGCCAGTAGTGCAGCGAACTATGGCTACACCTTC.

The chain employs TRBV6-6 and TRBJ2-7, with TRBD2 matching 14 bases. The CDR3 is 14 residues long. The germline CDR1 and CDR2 sequences are MNHNY and SVGAGI (reference sequence). V dropped 6 bases and J dropped 6; count of bases not matched to a gene: 4. CDR3 residues: CASRLGLAGVEQYF. Here the CDR3 DNA reads TGTGCCAGCAGGCTGGGACTAGCGGGAGTCGAGCAGTACTTC.

The chain has TRBV30 and TRBJ1-2, with 7 nucleotides matching TRBD1. CDR1 is GTSNPN, CDR2 SVGIG, per germline (reference sequence). The CDR3 has 13 residues. With V trimmed by 1 base and J by 3 bases, 2 bases remained unmatched. This CDR3 is CAWSGDRYYGYTF. The CDR3 DNA follows: TGTGCCTGGAGTGGGGACAGATACTATGGCTACACCTTC.

The genes are TRBV10-3 and TRBJ2-3; D perhaps matches TRBD2 (5 bases). The CDR3 is made up of 14 amino acids. CDR1 and CDR2 from the germline V gene are ENHRY and SYGVKD. Trimming removed 6 bases at V and 0 bases at J, with 10 bases between. The chain's CDR3 is CAIRPGNSTDTQYF. The CDR3 DNA sequence: TGTGCCATCAGGCCGGGAAATAGCACAGATACGCAGTATTTT.

The chain couples TRBV7-2 to TRBJ2-7; TRBD1 is a possible D gene (5 bases). The CDR3 runs to 16 residues. Between the trimmed V and J ends, which lost 2 bases and 2 bases, there was a span of 16 bases. Germline V lookup: CDR1 SGHTA, CDR2 FQGNSA. Written as DNA, the CDR3 is TGTGCCAGCAGCTTAAGGGGCGTCAGCCTTACCTACGAGCAGTACTTC. The encoded protein is CASSLRGVSLTYEQYF.

The chain recombines TRBV28 with TRBJ2-2, with D possibly matching TRBD2 (5 bases). V was cut by 7 bases and J by 7 bases, with 22 bases left in between. CDR1 and CDR2 (germline): MDHEN, SYDVKM. The CDR3 has 16 residues. The CDR3 here is CASKAPPAGVIGELFF. The CDR3 DNA reads TGTGCCAGCAAAGCTCCGCCGGCCGGGGTCATCGGGGAGCTGTTTTTT.

The chain links TRBV5-1 to TRBJ2-7; 7 nucleotides line up with TRBD1. In germline, CDR1 is SGHRS, CDR2 YFSETQ. The CDR3 spans 15 residues. J gave up 4 bases and V 5 bases, and 12 bases lay outside the gene matches. CDR3 loop: CASRSTPGQLYEQYF. The CDR3 coding sequence is TGCGCCAGCAGATCGACCCCGGGACAGCTGTACGAGCAGTACTTC.

This clone was counted a few times. The chain uses TRBV15 and TRBJ1-5, with TRBD1 as a possible D gene (5 bases). Trimming removed 0 bases from V and 4 bases from J, with 10 bases in between. CDR3 length equals 15 residues. Looked up from germline, CDR1 is LNHNV and CDR2 is YYDKDF (reference sequence). The CDR3 reads CATSREQAGNQPQHF. DNA of the CDR3: TGTGCCACCAGCAGAGAACAGGCGGGGAATCAGCCCCAGCATTTT.

V is TRBV4-3 and J is TRBJ1-2; no firm D call. The CDR3 is 16 amino acids. V lost 0 bases and J 1 base, leaving 12 bases between the germline ends. The germline V gene has CDR1 LGHNA and CDR2 YSLEER. CDR3 DNA: TGCGCCAGCAGCCAAGATCGTGGGCAGAATAACTATGGCTACACCTTC. Its protein is CASSQDRGQNNYGYTF.

This clone came up once. This chain links TRBV30 with TRBJ2-7; TRBD1 matches 11 bases. From germline, CDR1 is GTSNPN and CDR2 SVGIG (reference sequence). Unmatched junction bases numbered 10, after V lost 3 bases and J lost 6 bases. The CDR3 has 15 amino acids. The CDR3 DNA sequence: TGTGCCTGGAGCCACCCAGGACAGGGGGCAACCGAGCAGTACTTC. It translates to CAWSHPGQGATEQYF.

The chain uses TRBV6-6 and TRBJ1-1; 7 bases are shared with TRBD1. J gave up 0 bases and V 4 bases, and 8 bases lay outside the gene matches. The CDR3 has 16 residues. CDR1 MNHNY and CDR2 SVGAGI come from the germline V gene (reference sequence). The CDR3 loop is CASSSTGAGMNTEAFF. The CDR3 region has the DNA TGTGCCAGCAGTTCAACAGGGGCGGGGATGAACACTGAAGCTTTCTTT.

Points on this clone: An end of the junction differs from the germline gene, which may be a read error. The chain has TRBV30 and TRBJ1-2, with D possibly matching TRBD1 (6 bases). This CDR3 has 13 amino acids. CDR1 and CDR2 from the germline V gene are GTSNPN and SVGIG (reference sequence). CDR3: CAWKLGGEGGHTF. The CDR3 nucleotides read TGTGCCTGGAAGCTTGGGGGCGAGGGTGGCCACACCTTC. The variable domain in full, with the rest retrieved from reference TRBV30 and TRBJ1-2, is SQTIHQWPATLVQPVGSPLSLECTVEGTSNPNLYWYRQAAGRGLQLLFYSVGIGQISSEVPQNLSASRPQDRQFILSSKKLLLSDSGFYLCAWKLGGEGGHTFGSGTRLTVV.

This clone showed up just a few times. This chain connects TRBV7-2 to TRBJ2-2; D gene ambiguous. The CDR3 loop spans 12 amino acids. The V end was cut by 3 bases, the J end by 9 bases, with 8 bases between. The V gene's germline CDR1 is SGHTA and CDR2 FQGNSA. The CDR3, as DNA: TGTGCCAGCAGCTTCAGGAATAGGGAGCTGTTTTTT. Translation gives CASSFRNRELFF.

This sequence joins TRBV30 and TRBJ2-5; 7 nucleotides agree with TRBD2. The end of the DNA is better explained by TRBJ2-7, so the J call may be wrong. Germline-derived CDR1 and CDR2 are GTSNPN and SVGIG (reference sequence). The CDR3 extends over 11 amino acids. This chain's CDR3 is CAWRGGNEQYF. In nucleotides, the CDR3 is TGTGCCTGGAGGGGGGGGAACGAGCAGTACTTC.

V and J are TRBV6-6 and TRBJ1-2; TRBD1 agrees at 8 bases. V lost 7 bases, J lost 8 bases, and 3 bases stayed unmatched. The length of the CDR3 is 11 residues. Germline loops: CDR1 MNHNY, CDR2 SVGAGI (reference sequence). The CDR3 reads CASTGGGGYTF. CDR3 DNA sequence: TGTGCCAGCACAGGGGGCGGGGGCTACACCTTC.

This chain connects TRBV6-4 to TRBJ1-4; TRBD1 matches 7 bases. CDR3 length equals 16 residues. CDR1 MRHNA and CDR2 SNTAGT come from the germline V gene. The V and J ends lost 3 bases and 2 bases, in that order; junction bases with no gene match: 6. The CDR3: CASSERPGQTNEKLFF. In DNA, the CDR3 is TGTGCCAGCAGTGAGCGCCCGGGACAGACTAATGAAAAACTGTTTTTT.

The rearrangement joins TRBV4-1 to TRBJ2-5; TRBD1 is a possible D gene (5 bases). V lost 0 bases and J 1 base, leaving 9 bases between the germline ends. Germline V CDR1 and CDR2: MGHRA, YSYEKL. The CDR3 totals 15 residues. The CDR3 is CASSQERGFQETQYF. The DNA for the CDR3 is TGCGCCAGCAGCCAAGAAAGGGGATTCCAAGAGACCCAGTACTTC.